A single sample gave rise to the 22 T cell receptor beta chains below, sequenced in a study of cytomegalovirus exposure and HLA in healthy donors. The primer mix had 60 Vbeta and 13 Jbeta primers. The table came from immunoSEQ multiplex PCR; TCRdb's copy has only in-frame clones and leaves some out. The ten top clones account for approximately 3.7%, within a sample of over 90,000 clones. Sequenced sample: PBMCs. The receptor source for this set is a middle-aged man in good health and CMV-seronegative.

Here the CDR3 reads CAWKTWLNEQFF. DNA of the CDR3: TGTGCCTGGAAAACGTGGCTCAATGAGCAGTTCTTC. J is TRBJ2-1 and V is TRBV30, with D hard to call. Germline V lookup: CDR1 GTSNPN, CDR2 SVGIG (reference sequence). The length of the CDR3 is 12 residues. The V end lost 4 bases, the J end lost 6 bases, and 10 bases lay between the germline ends.

For this clone: Mismatch with germline at one junction end may stem from a read error. The V and J genes are TRBV28 and TRBJ2-7, with 8 bases that match TRBD2. Per germline, CDR1 MDHEN and CDR2 SYDVKM. CDR3 length equals 13 residues. The CDR3 reads CASTLAGPYEQYF. As DNA, the CDR3 is TGTGCCAGCACTTTAGCGGGACCCTACGAGCAGTACTTC.

The rearrangement links TRBV10-3 to TRBJ1-4; possible D gene TRBD1, 6 bases. This CDR3 spans 13 amino acids. Germline V gene lookup returns CDR1 ENHRY and CDR2 SYGVKD. V was pared by 3 bases and J by 7 bases, with 9 bases between. The CDR3 DNA is TGTGCCATCAGTGACACCAGGGGTGAAAAACTGTTTTTT. Residues: CAISDTRGEKLFF.

The chain carries TRBV10-1 and TRBJ2-3; D gene uncertain. Per germline, CDR1 WNHNN and CDR2 SYGVQD (reference sequence). Trimming took off 5 bases at V and 4 bases at J, with 7 bases between the two ends. The length of the CDR3 is 12 residues. For the CDR3, the DNA is TGCGCCAGCAGTCCCGGTTCAGATACGCAGTATTTT. It specifies CASSPGSDTQYF.

The genes are TRBV27 and TRBJ2-7; the D is unclear. CDR1 MNHEY and CDR2 SMNVEV come from the germline V gene (reference sequence). V was pared by 2 bases and J by 0 bases, with 11 bases between. There are 15 residues in the CDR3. The CDR3 DNA reads TGTGCCAGCAGTTTAGAGGCCGGGTCCTCCTACGAGCAGTACTTC. Its translation: CASSLEAGSSYEQYF.

The CDR3 is CASSSGTGETQYF. In DNA, the CDR3 is TGTGCCAGCAGCTCCGGGACAGGGGAGACCCAGTACTTC. The chain employs TRBV11-3 and TRBJ2-5, with 9 bases lining up with TRBD1. The V gene's germline CDR1 is SGHNT and CDR2 YENEEA. V lost 4 bases and J lost 5; bases outside the gene matches: 2. The CDR3 contains 13 residues.

The chain has TRBV5-1 and TRBJ2-3; 7 bases align to TRBD1. V lost 0 bases, J lost 4 bases, and 5 bases stayed unmatched. Germline lookup yields CDR1 SGHRS and CDR2 YFSETQ. The CDR3 runs to 15 residues. CDR3 sequence: CASSLGDSPADTQYF. The CDR3 DNA reads TGCGCCAGCAGCTTGGGGGACAGCCCGGCAGATACGCAGTATTTT.

The V and J genes are TRBV5-1 and TRBJ2-1; no reliable D call. V was cut by 0 bases and J by 7 bases, with 8 bases left in between. The V gene's germline CDR1 is SGHRS and CDR2 YFSETQ. CDR3 size: 13 residues. The CDR3 loop reads CASSLDRLNEQFF. Here the CDR3 DNA reads TGCGCCAGCAGCTTGGATAGATTGAATGAGCAGTTCTTC.

The chain is built from TRBV19 and TRBJ2-7, with D perhaps matching TRBD2 (6 bases). Trimming left V 8 bases short and J 3 bases short, with 14 bases between. The CDR3 loop spans 13 amino acids. Looked up from germline, CDR1 is LNHDA and CDR2 is SQIVND (reference sequence). CDR3 coding DNA: TGTGCCAGTGCCCCGGGACTTCTCTACGAGCAGTACTTC. Its protein is CASAPGLLYEQYF.

This chain uses TRBV5-8 with TRBJ2-1; perhaps TRBD1 as D (6 bases). V was cut by 3 bases and J by 3 bases, with 13 bases left in between. CDR1 and CDR2 from the germline V gene are SGHTS and YDEGEE. This CDR3 is 15 amino acids long. CDR3 nucleotides: TGTGCCAGCAGCTGGGGGCAGGGGAGCTACAATGAGCAGTTCTTC. Amino acids: CASSWGQGSYNEQFF.

The gene calls are TRBV11-2 and TRBJ1-1; D is unresolved. V was cut by 2 bases and J by 11 bases, with 15 bases left in between. Looked up from germline, CDR1 is SGHAT and CDR2 is FQNNGV. The CDR3 runs 13 residues. CDR3 bases: TGTGCCAGCAGCTTATCCCCGGCCGGGGATGCTTTCTTT. Protein product: CASSLSPAGDAFF.

About this clone: Other DNA sequences in the sample encode the same CDR3. The chain recombines TRBV9 with TRBJ1-1; 8 bases agree with TRBD1. With 1 base clipped from V and 1 base from J, the junction kept 9 bases outside the gene matches. The CDR3 runs 17 residues. From germline, CDR1 is SGDLS and CDR2 YYNGEE. The CDR3 DNA sequence: TGTGCCAGCAGCGTATCTTTAGGAGGACAGGGGAACACTGAAGCTTTCTTT. Amino acid sequence: CASSVSLGGQGNTEAFF.

The V gene is TRBV7-8, the J gene TRBJ1-2; D is possibly TRBD1 (5 bases). The germline V gene has CDR1 SGHVS and CDR2 FQNEAQ. The V and J ends lost 5 bases and 5 bases respectively, with 15 bases between them. This CDR3 is built from 14 residues. The CDR3 DNA reads TGTGCCAGCAGCCCATCACCAGGACAATATGGCTACACCTTC. Translating it yields CASSPSPGQYGYTF.

The chain employs TRBV19 and TRBJ2-3, with 9 bases identical to TRBD1. V shed 5 bases and J 5 bases; nucleotides not matched to a gene: 8. The V gene's germline CDR1 is LNHDA and CDR2 SQIVND (reference sequence). The CDR3 loop spans 15 amino acids. The CDR3 sequence: CASSSADRGGDTQYF. The CDR3 nucleotides read TGTGCCAGTAGTTCCGCCGACAGGGGGGGAGATACGCAGTATTTT.

The rearrangement uses TRBV12-1 and TRBJ2-5; the table names TRBD2, a call not compared with the DNA. TRBV12-1 is a documented pseudogene. The CDR3 contains 18 residues. This chain's CDR3 is CASSFAEGPGTRGETQYF. DNA for the CDR3: TGTGCCAGCAGCTTTGCCGAGGGACCCGGGACTAGAGGAGAGACCCAGTACTTC.

V gene TRBV18 combines with J gene TRBJ2-1; a weak D match, TRBD2 (5 bases). This CDR3 has 11 amino acids. Trimming left V 10 bases short and J 5 bases short, with 9 bases between. Germline-derived CDR1 and CDR2 are KGHSH and LQKENI. The CDR3 protein is CATSGDNEQFF. CDR3 in DNA: TGTGCCACGAGCGGAGACAATGAGCAGTTCTTC. The whole variable domain, filled in from reference TRBV18 and TRBJ2-1, reads NAGVMQNPRHLVRRRGQEARLRCSPMKGHSHVYWYRQLPEEGLKFMVYLQKENIIDESGMPKERFSAEFPKEGPSILRIQQVVRGDSAAYFCATSGDNEQFFGPGTRLTVL.

V gene TRBV5-1 combines with J gene TRBJ2-4; 15 bases align to TRBD2. Trimming at V came to 4 bases and at J to 0 bases, leaving 11 bases not matched to a gene. CDR1 is SGHRS and CDR2 is YFSETQ in the germline V gene. The CDR3 totals 20 residues. The CDR3 region has the DNA TGCGCCAGCAGCATGGGGACTAGCGGGGGGCAGACATTAGCCAAAAACATTCAGTACTTC. Amino acid sequence: CASSMGTSGGQTLAKNIQYF.

The chain couples TRBV28 to TRBJ2-2, with D possibly TRBD1 on 6 matching bases. The CDR3 is 18 amino acids. Germline lookup yields CDR1 MDHEN and CDR2 SYDVKM. Trimming took off 5 bases at V and 0 bases at J, with 19 bases between the two ends. CDR3: CASSPGQSASSNTGELFF. CDR3 nucleotides: TGTGCCAGCAGTCCCGGACAGAGCGCCTCTTCGAACACCGGGGAGCTGTTTTTT.

The rearrangement links TRBV5-4 to TRBJ2-1; 9 nucleotides match TRBD2. The CDR3 is 17 residues long. V was clipped by 1 base and J by 7 bases; unmatched bases: 12. Germline lookup yields CDR1 SGHNT and CDR2 YYREEE (reference sequence). The CDR3 sequence: CASSLIPAGGLINEQFF. CDR3 sequence (DNA): TGTGCCAGCAGCTTGATTCCGGCGGGAGGGCTGATAAATGAGCAGTTCTTC.

The J gene is TRBJ2-5, the V gene TRBV6-5, with TRBD1 identical over 8 bases. Trimming removed 6 bases from V and 9 bases from J; junction bases left unmatched: 9. Germline V gene data show CDR1 as MNHEY and CDR2 as SVGAGI. The CDR3 is 13 residues long. This chain's CDR3 is CASRTTDRGAQYF. The CDR3 DNA follows: TGTGCCAGCAGGACGACTGACAGGGGAGCCCAGTACTTC.

This chain joins TRBV19 and TRBJ1-5, with D possibly being TRBD1 (5 bases). Per germline, CDR1 LNHDA and CDR2 SQIVND (reference sequence). This CDR3 is built from 16 residues. V shed 8 bases and J shed 0 bases, with 17 bases lying between them. CDR3 region: CASRYNRQNSNQPQHF. DNA for the CDR3: TGTGCCAGTCGATACAATCGACAGAATAGCAATCAGCCCCAGCATTTT.

To note about this clone: The identical CDR3 is also encoded by other nucleotide sequences in the sample. The chain links TRBV6-5 to TRBJ2-7, with 10 bases lining up with TRBD1. J lost 2 bases, V lost 6 bases, and 4 bases had no gene match. The CDR3 length is 14 residues. Germline V gene lookup returns CDR1 MNHEY and CDR2 SVGAGI. Written as DNA, the CDR3 is TGTGCCAGCAGCCGACAGGGGGCTACCTACGAGCAGTACTTC. It encodes CASSRQGATYEQYF.